This T cell receptor beta chain was obtained from a study of shared clonotypes between healthy human individuals. Genomic DNA (from each subset) was split evenly across several immunoSEQ plates. Profiling relied on immunoSEQ multiplex PCR, and the TCRdb table lists in-frame clones only, not all of them. The data contain over 1.5 million clones, 95% to 99% of them seen just once; the ten biggest clones take up around 0.47%. Germline-derived CDR1 and CDR2 are SGHTS and YDEGEE. V lost 2 bases, J lost 8 bases, and 10 bases lay in between. This CDR3 has 12 residues. The sequencing sample was made of naive CD4+ T cells sorted from blood. Noted subset: CD45RA+ positively selected. The clonotype comes from a young man in good health. This chain joins TRBV5-8 and TRBJ1-2, with no clear D. CDR3 residues: CASSFPSAGYTF. CDR3 bases: TGTGCCAGCAGCTTCCCGTCTGCGGGCTACACCTTC.